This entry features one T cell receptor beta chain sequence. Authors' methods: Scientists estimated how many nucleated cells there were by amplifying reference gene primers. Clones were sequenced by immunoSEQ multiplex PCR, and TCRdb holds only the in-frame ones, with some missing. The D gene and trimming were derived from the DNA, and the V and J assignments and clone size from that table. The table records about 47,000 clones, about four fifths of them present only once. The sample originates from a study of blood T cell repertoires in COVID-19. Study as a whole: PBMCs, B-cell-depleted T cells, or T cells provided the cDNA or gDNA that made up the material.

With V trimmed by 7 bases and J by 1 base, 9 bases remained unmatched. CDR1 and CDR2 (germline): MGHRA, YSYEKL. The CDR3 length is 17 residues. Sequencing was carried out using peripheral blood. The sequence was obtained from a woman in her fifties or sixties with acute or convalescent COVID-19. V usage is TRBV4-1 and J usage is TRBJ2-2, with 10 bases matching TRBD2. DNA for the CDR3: TGCGCCAGCACCAAAAGTCCTAGCGGGGGGAACACCGGGGAGCTGTTTTTT. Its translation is CASTKSPSGGNTGELFF.